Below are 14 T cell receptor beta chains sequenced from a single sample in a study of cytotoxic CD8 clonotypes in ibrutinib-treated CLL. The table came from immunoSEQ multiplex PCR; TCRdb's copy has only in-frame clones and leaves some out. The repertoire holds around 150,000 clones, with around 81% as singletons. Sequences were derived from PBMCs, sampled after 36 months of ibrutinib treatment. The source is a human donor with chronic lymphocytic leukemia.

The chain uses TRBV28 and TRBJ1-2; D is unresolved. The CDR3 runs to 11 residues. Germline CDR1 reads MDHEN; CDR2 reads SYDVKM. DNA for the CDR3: TGTGCAATAGGTGGTAACTATGGCTACACCTTC. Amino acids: CAIGGNYGYTF.

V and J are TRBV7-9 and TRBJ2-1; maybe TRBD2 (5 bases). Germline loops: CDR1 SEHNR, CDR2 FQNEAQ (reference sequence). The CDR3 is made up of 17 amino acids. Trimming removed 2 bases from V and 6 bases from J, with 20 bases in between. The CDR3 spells CASSLRRRPSLPNEQFF. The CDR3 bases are TGTGCCAGCAGCTTAAGGCGGAGGCCTAGCCTCCCCAATGAGCAGTTCTTC.

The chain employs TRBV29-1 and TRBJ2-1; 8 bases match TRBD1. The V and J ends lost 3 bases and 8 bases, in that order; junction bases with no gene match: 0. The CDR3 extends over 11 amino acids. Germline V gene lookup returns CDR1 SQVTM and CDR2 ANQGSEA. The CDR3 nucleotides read TGCAGCGTTGACAGGGGGCATGAGCAGTTCTTC. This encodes CSVDRGHEQFF.

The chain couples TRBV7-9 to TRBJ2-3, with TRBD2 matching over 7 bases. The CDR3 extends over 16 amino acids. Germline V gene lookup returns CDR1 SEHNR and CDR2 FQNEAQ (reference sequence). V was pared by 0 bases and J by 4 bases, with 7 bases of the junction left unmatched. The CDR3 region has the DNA TGTGCCAGCAGCTTAGCGTTGGCGGGAGTGCCAGATACGCAGTATTTT. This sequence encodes CASSLALAGVPDTQYF.

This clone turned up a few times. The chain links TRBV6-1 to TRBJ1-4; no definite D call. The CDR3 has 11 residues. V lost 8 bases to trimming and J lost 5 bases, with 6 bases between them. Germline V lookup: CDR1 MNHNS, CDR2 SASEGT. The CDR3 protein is CASHSNEKLFF. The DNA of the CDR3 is TGTGCCAGCCACTCCAATGAAAAACTGTTTTTT.

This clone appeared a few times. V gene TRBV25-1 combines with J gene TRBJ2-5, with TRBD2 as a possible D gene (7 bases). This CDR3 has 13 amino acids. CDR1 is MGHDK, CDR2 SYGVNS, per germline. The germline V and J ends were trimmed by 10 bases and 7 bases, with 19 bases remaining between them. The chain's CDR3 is CATLGRGRATQYF. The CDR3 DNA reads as TGTGCCACTCTCGGTAGGGGGAGGGCGACCCAGTACTTC. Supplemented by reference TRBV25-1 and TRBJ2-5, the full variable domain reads EADIYQTPRYLVIGTGKKITLECSQTMGHDKMYWYQQDPGMELHLIHYSYGVNSTEKGDLSSESTVSRIRTEHFPLTLESARPSHTSQYLCATLGRGRATQYFGPGTRLLVL.

CDR3: CASSFQATGGYTF. In DNA form, the CDR3 reads TGTGCCAGCAGTTTTCAGGCCACGGGGGGCTACACCTTC. The chain couples TRBV27 to TRBJ1-2; D is ambiguous. The V gene lost 3 bases and the J gene lost 8 bases, with 13 bases spanning the gap. Germline assignment: CDR1 MNHEY and CDR2 SMNVEV (reference sequence). The CDR3 covers 13 residues.

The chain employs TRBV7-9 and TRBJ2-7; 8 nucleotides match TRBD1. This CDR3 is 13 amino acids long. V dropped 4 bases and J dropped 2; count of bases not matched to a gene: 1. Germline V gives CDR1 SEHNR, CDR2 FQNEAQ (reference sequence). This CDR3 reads CASSWDRTYEQYF. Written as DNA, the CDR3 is TGTGCCAGCAGCTGGGACAGGACCTACGAGCAGTACTTC.

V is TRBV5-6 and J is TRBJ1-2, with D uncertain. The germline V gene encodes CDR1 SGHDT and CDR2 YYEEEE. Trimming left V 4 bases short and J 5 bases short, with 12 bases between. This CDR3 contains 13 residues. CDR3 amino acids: CASSPAGLYGYTF. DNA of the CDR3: TGTGCCAGCAGCCCCGCGGGCTTGTATGGCTACACCTTC.

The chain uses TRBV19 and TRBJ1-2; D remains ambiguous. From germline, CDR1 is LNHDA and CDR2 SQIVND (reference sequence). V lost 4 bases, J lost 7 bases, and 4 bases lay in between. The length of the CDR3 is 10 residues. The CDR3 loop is CASSSGGYTF. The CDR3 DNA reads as TGTGCCAGTAGTAGCGGTGGCTACACCTTC. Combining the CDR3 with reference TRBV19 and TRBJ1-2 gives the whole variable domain DGGITQSPKYLFRKEGQNVTLSCEQNLNHDAMYWYRQDPGQGLRLIYYSQIVNDFQKGDIAEGYSVSREKKESFPLTVTSAQKNPTAFYLCASSSGGYTFGSGTRLTVV.

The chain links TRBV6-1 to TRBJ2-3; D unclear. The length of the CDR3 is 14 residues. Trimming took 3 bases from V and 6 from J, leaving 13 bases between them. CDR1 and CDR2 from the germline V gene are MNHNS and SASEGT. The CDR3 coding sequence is TGTGCCAGCAGTGACCAAGGATGGCTGGATACGCAGTATTTT. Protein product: CASSDQGWLDTQYF.

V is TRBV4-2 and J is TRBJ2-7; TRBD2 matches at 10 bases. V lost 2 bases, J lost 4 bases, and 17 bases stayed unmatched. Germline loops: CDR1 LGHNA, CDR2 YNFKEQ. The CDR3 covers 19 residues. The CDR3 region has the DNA TGTGCCAGCAGCCAAATCTCATTGGGTCCTAGCGGGAGTTGGTACGAGCAGTACTTC. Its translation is CASSQISLGPSGSWYEQYF.

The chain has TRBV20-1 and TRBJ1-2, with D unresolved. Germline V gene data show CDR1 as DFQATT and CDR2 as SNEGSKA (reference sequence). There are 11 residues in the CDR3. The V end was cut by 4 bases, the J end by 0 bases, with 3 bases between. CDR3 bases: TGCAGTGCTACCCCTAACTATGGCTACACCTTC. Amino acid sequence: CSATPNYGYTF.

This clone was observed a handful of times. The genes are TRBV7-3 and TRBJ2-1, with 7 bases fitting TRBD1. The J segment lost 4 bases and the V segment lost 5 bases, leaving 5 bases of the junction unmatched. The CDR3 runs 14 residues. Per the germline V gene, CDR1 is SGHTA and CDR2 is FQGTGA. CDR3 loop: CASSPGTEYNEQFF. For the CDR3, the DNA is TGTGCCAGCAGCCCCGGGACAGAATACAATGAGCAGTTCTTC.